Presented here are 30 T cell receptor beta chains from one specimen sequenced in a study of response to subunit inactivated influenza vaccine. MiXCR, run by TCRdb on the RT-PCR reads, gives a single entry per CDR3 protein. The table includes 590,000 or so distinct CDR3 sequences, 14% detected once. The material was PBMCs from blood, obtained approximately 15 days before vaccination. The receptor source for this set is a man between 45 and 60 years old who received an inactivated influenza vaccine.

This clonotype showed up just a few times. This chain links TRBV5-1 with TRBJ1-3, with 9 nucleotides matching TRBD1. Germline-derived CDR1 and CDR2 are SGHRS and YFSETQ. J was trimmed by 4 bases and V by 5 bases; bases with no gene match: 13. The CDR3 has 17 residues. CDR3 region: CASRPGTGLSLGNTIYF. CDR3 coding DNA: TGCGCCAGCAGACCCGGGACAGGGTTATCTCTCGGAAACACCATATATTTT.

For this clonotype: Given a much more abundant clone one base away, this may be a read error. The chain combines TRBV20-1 with TRBJ1-5; 8 positions agree with TRBD1. This CDR3 region has 14 residues. Germline V gene lookup returns CDR1 DFQATT and CDR2 SNEGSKA (reference sequence). The DNA of the CDR3 is TGCAGAGCTAGTCCAAGACAGGGGTATCAGCCCCAGCATTTT. Amino acid sequence: CRASPRQGYQPQHF.

Ten or more counts support this clonotype. The CDR3 DNA follows: TGTGCCAGCAGTGAAGCGCTTTGGGGGACAGATACGCAGTATTTT. The encoded protein is CASSEALWGTDTQYF. The chain carries TRBV6-1 and TRBJ2-3; either TRBD1 or TRBD2 may fit D (5 bases each). The CDR3 is 15 amino acids. With 0 bases removed from V and 3 bases from J, the gap between germline ends came to 10 bases. CDR1 MNHNS and CDR2 SASEGT come from the germline V gene.

In its sample, this clonotype was seen a few times. This CDR3 reads CASRPGLAGNTQYF. CDR3 DNA sequence: TGTGCCAGCAGACCGGGACTAGCGGGAAATACGCAGTATTTT. The chain is built from TRBV2 and TRBJ2-3, with TRBD2 matching over 13 bases. The CDR3 runs 14 residues. V gave up 6 bases and J gave up 7 bases; unmatched junction bases: 4. The V gene's germline CDR1 is SNHLY and CDR2 FYNNEI.

This clonotype came up a few times. This sequence joins TRBV10-3 and TRBJ2-3; TRBD1 is a possible D gene (6 bases). There are 16 residues in the CDR3. The germline gives CDR1 ENHRY, CDR2 SYGVKD. The V end lost 2 bases, the J end lost 2 bases, and 14 bases lay between the germline ends. CDR3 DNA sequence: TGTGCCATCAGTGAGATGGAACAGGGCCTCACAGATACGCAGTATTTT. It encodes CAISEMEQGLTDTQYF.

The chain uses TRBV12-3 or TRBV12-4 and TRBJ2-7, with D perhaps TRBD1 or TRBD2 (6 bases each). The CDR3 extends over 14 amino acids. Trimming pared 7 bases from V and 1 base from J, leaving 14 bases between. The DNA of the CDR3 is TGTGCCAGCACCCTAGGGGGGCCATCCTACGAGCAGTACTTC. It codes for CASTLGGPSYEQYF.

The chain carries TRBV2 and TRBJ2-4; D uncertain. Trimming removed 3 bases from V and 0 bases from J, with 6 bases in between. Germline CDR1 reads SNHLY; CDR2 reads FYNNEI. This CDR3 comprises 14 residues. CDR3 nucleotide sequence: TGTGCCAGCAGTGACACAATAGCCAAAAACATTCAGTACTTC. Protein: CASSDTIAKNIQYF.

This clonotype was seen only a few times. This rearrangement joins TRBV27 to TRBJ2-1; D remains unclear. Germline lookup yields CDR1 MNHEY and CDR2 SMNVEV (reference sequence). The CDR3 consists of 13 residues. V was cut by 4 bases and J by 6 bases, with 10 bases left in between. The CDR3 loop reads CASSSFSPNEQFF. In nucleotides, the CDR3 is TGTGCCAGCAGTTCATTCTCCCCCAATGAGCAGTTCTTC.

This clonotype was seen only a few times. The J gene is TRBJ2-2, the V gene TRBV20-1, with D perhaps matching TRBD2 (6 bases). V shed 0 bases and J shed 5 bases, with 22 bases lying between them. Germline CDR1 reads DFQATT; CDR2 reads SNEGSKA (reference sequence). The CDR3 runs to 18 residues. CDR3: CSARDTMVGGSRTGELFF. CDR3 DNA: TGCAGTGCTAGAGATACCATGGTAGGAGGGTCGAGGACCGGGGAGCTGTTTTTT.

This clonotype was detected ten times or more. The rearrangement joins TRBV12-3 or TRBV12-4 to TRBJ1-1; the D gene is possibly TRBD1 (6 bases). This CDR3 is 14 amino acids long. V lost 3 bases, J lost 1 base, and 9 bases lay in between. CDR3 in amino acids: CASSFRQANTEAFF. CDR3 nucleotide sequence: TGTGCCAGCAGTTTCCGACAGGCGAACACTGAAGCTTTCTTT.

This clonotype was seen ten or more times. The chain joins TRBV29-1 to TRBJ2-1; no clear D. Deletions cut 5 bases from V and 7 bases from J, with 9 bases between. Germline V lookup: CDR1 SQVTM, CDR2 ANQGSEA. This CDR3 spans 11 amino acids. Written as DNA, the CDR3 is TGCAGCGTTTTAAGTTTGAATGAGCAGTTCTTC. Encoded protein: CSVLSLNEQFF.

This clonotype was detected a few times. The chain is built from TRBV5-1 and TRBJ2-5, with D perhaps matching TRBD2 (6 bases). The CDR3 totals 14 residues. V was trimmed by 0 bases and J by 7 bases, leaving 13 bases between them. The germline gives CDR1 SGHRS, CDR2 YFSETQ. The CDR3 protein is CASSLDVRGGTQYF. Written as DNA, the CDR3 is TGCGCCAGCAGCTTGGATGTCCGGGGAGGGACCCAGTACTTC.

A few counts support this clonotype. The chain carries TRBV24-1 and TRBJ2-7; maybe TRBD1 (5 bases). Between the trimmed V and J ends, which lost 9 bases and 4 bases, there was a span of 21 bases. Germline V gives CDR1 KGHDR, CDR2 SFDVKD. The CDR3 runs 15 residues. CDR3 sequence (DNA): TGTGCCACCTCAAGCTCCTTTGGCAGGGCATACGAGCAGTACTTC. It specifies CATSSSFGRAYEQYF.

This clonotype was found a few times. The chain is built from TRBV5-1 and TRBJ1-5; 12 bases are shared with TRBD1. CDR3 length: 15 residues. The ends lost 3 bases at V and 7 bases at J; junction bases unmatched: 5. The germline CDR1 and CDR2 sequences are SGHRS and YFSETQ. CDR3 loop: CASSSGTGGGQPQHF. The CDR3 bases are TGCGCCAGCAGCTCCGGGACAGGGGGCGGACAGCCCCAGCATTTT.

This clonotype was seen a few times. The CDR3 DNA sequence: TGTGCCAGCAGCCCTCAGGGGCCCTCCTACGAGCAGTACTTC. It yields the protein CASSPQGPSYEQYF. The chain uses TRBV28 and TRBJ2-7, with D perhaps TRBD1 (6 bases). The germline V gene encodes CDR1 MDHEN and CDR2 SYDVKM. The CDR3 loop spans 14 amino acids. V lost 6 bases, J lost 0 bases, and 12 bases lay in between.

This clonotype has only a few counts. The V and J genes are TRBV20-1 and TRBJ2-7; 8 bases fit TRBD2. V shed 4 bases and J 11 bases; nucleotides not matched to a gene: 13. From germline, CDR1 is DFQATT and CDR2 SNEGSKA (reference sequence). The length of the CDR3 is 13 residues. The CDR3 sequence: CSANEGLAKGEYF. For the CDR3, the DNA is TGCAGTGCTAATGAAGGACTAGCCAAAGGGGAGTACTTC.

J is TRBJ1-2 and V is TRBV14; possible D gene TRBD1, 5 bases. The CDR3 is made up of 15 amino acids. Trimming took 2 bases from V and 0 from J, leaving 10 bases between them. The V gene's germline CDR1 is SGHDN and CDR2 FVKESK. CDR3 sequence: CASSQTGEANYGYTF. The CDR3, as DNA: TGTGCCAGCAGCCAAACAGGAGAAGCTAACTATGGCTACACCTTC.

The chain carries TRBV5-1 and TRBJ2-6; no firm D call. The CDR3 consists of 15 residues. Germline CDR1 and CDR2: SGHRS and YFSETQ. V was shortened by 3 bases and J by 0 bases, with 7 bases between the two germline ends. CDR3 residues: CASSSSSSGANVLTF. The CDR3 DNA sequence: TGCGCCAGCAGCTCTTCAAGCTCTGGGGCCAACGTCCTGACTTTC.

The V and J genes are TRBV6-2 or TRBV6-3 and TRBJ2-5; D call uncertain. Germline values: CDR1 MNHEY, CDR2 SVGEGT. The CDR3 is 14 residues long. With 6 bases removed from V and 5 bases from J, the gap between germline ends came to 16 bases. CDR3 amino acids: CASRWPPQGETQYF. The CDR3 DNA reads TGTGCCAGCAGATGGCCTCCGCAAGGCGAGACCCAGTACTTC.

CDR3 DNA sequence: TGTGCCAGCAGCGCCCCGGGAGGGGGGGACACCTACGAGCAGTACTTC. Amino acids: CASSAPGGGDTYEQYF. The chain recombines TRBV9 with TRBJ2-7, with TRBD2 matching 8 bases. The CDR3 is 16 amino acids. V was clipped by 3 bases and J by 2 bases; unmatched bases: 10. In germline, CDR1 is SGDLS, CDR2 YYNGEE.

This clonotype occurred a few times. This sequence joins TRBV20-1 and TRBJ2-5; the D gene is possibly TRBD1 (6 bases). Germline CDR1 is DFQATT and CDR2 is SNEGSKA (reference sequence). Trimming took off 4 bases at V and 3 bases at J, with 15 bases between the two ends. The CDR3 covers 14 residues. The CDR3 loop reads CSATLTGRKETQYF. In DNA, the CDR3 is TGCAGTGCTACCCTCACAGGGCGTAAAGAGACCCAGTACTTC.

This clonotype was picked up a small number of times. The chain recombines TRBV20-1 with TRBJ2-7, with 7 positions matching TRBD1. J was trimmed by 2 bases and V by 6 bases; bases with no gene match: 7. This CDR3 spans 13 amino acids. CDR1 DFQATT and CDR2 SNEGSKA come from the germline V gene (reference sequence). The CDR3 DNA reads TGCAGTGCCTGGGACAGCGAAACCTACGAGCAGTACTTC. Translation: CSAWDSETYEQYF.

At least ten counts were recorded for this clonotype. The chain links TRBV15 to TRBJ2-7, with TRBD2 as a possible D gene (6 bases). The CDR3 contains 14 residues. Trimming removed 4 bases from V and 7 bases from J, with 17 bases in between. The germline V gene encodes CDR1 LNHNV and CDR2 YYDKDF (reference sequence). CDR3: CATSKQEGPREQYF. In DNA form, the CDR3 reads TGTGCCACCAGCAAGCAGGAGGGCCCTCGGGAGCAGTACTTC.

This clonotype appeared a few times. This chain links TRBV12-3 or TRBV12-4 with TRBJ1-6; 8 nucleotides agree with TRBD1. The CDR3 loop spans 12 amino acids. Trimming at V came to 7 bases and at J to 9 bases, leaving 2 bases not matched to a gene. The CDR3 DNA reads TGTGCCAGCACAGGGGGCAGTTCACCCCTCCACTTT. The encoded protein is CASTGGSSPLHF.

The V gene is TRBV12-3 or TRBV12-4, the J gene TRBJ2-1; D possibly corresponds to TRBD1 (6 bases). This CDR3 comprises 14 residues. V was shortened by 5 bases and J by 9 bases, with 17 bases between the two germline ends. This CDR3 is CASSGGPIMGEQFF. The CDR3 DNA reads TGTGCCAGCAGTGGGGGCCCGATAATGGGTGAGCAGTTCTTC.

This clonotype was seen more than once but under ten times. The chain carries TRBV12-3 or TRBV12-4 and TRBJ2-2, with 10 bases that match TRBD2. The CDR3 sequence is 16 residues long. The V and J ends lost 2 bases and 5 bases, in that order; junction bases with no gene match: 5. DNA for the CDR3: TGTGCCAGCAGTTTAAAGCGGGGGGGCTTGACCGGGGAGCTGTTTTTT. Translated: CASSLKRGGLTGELFF.

This chain uses TRBV6-1 with TRBJ2-4; 7 positions agree with TRBD2. Trimming cost V 6 bases and J 2 bases; bases outside gene matches: 7. The CDR3 extends over 15 amino acids. From germline, CDR1 is MNHNS and CDR2 SASEGT. The CDR3 DNA reads TGTGCCAGCAGCCCCTTGGGGGGGACCAAAAACATTCAGTACTTC. It specifies CASSPLGGTKNIQYF.

The rearrangement uses TRBV5-1 and TRBJ2-1; D is possibly TRBD2 (5 bases). The CDR3 length is 15 residues. V was shortened by 3 bases and J by 0 bases, with 10 bases between the two germline ends. Germline V gives CDR1 SGHRS, CDR2 YFSETQ. The DNA of the CDR3 is TGCGCCAGCAGCTCTGAGGGTTACTCCTACAATGAGCAGTTCTTC. This translates into CASSSEGYSYNEQFF.

This clonotype was detected only a few times. The genes are TRBV7-9 and TRBJ2-7, with a tentative D call TRBD2 (6 bases). CDR3 size: 14 residues. Trimming pared 3 bases from V and 4 bases from J, leaving 13 bases between. In germline, CDR1 is SEHNR, CDR2 FQNEAQ (reference sequence). The CDR3, as DNA: TGTGCCAGCAGCTTCACCCCTGGGAGGTACGAGCAGTACTTC. Its translation is CASSFTPGRYEQYF.

Here the CDR3 reads CAISELAGGGTDTQYF. The CDR3 DNA follows: TGTGCCATCAGTGAACTAGCGGGGGGTGGCACAGATACGCAGTATTTT. The chain uses TRBV10-3 and TRBJ2-3; 12 bases map to TRBD2. V lost 3 bases and J lost 1; bases outside the gene matches: 2. From germline, CDR1 is ENHRY and CDR2 SYGVKD. The CDR3 has 16 residues.